Sequencing of this TCR beta chain was carried out in a study of T-cell memory formation after mild COVID-19 (dated by TCRdb to about 2021). Looking at the study overall: Most TCR sequence clusters were specific to one of the two donors. T-cell clones expanding and contracting after mild COVID-19 in two donors were tracked by longitudinal TCRalpha and TCRbeta repertoire sequencing. Two young, previously healthy adult volunteers, one female and one male, were included in the cohort. What the work shows at the level of the full study, not this receptor alone: Contracting CD4+ clones were found mainly in CM and EM memory subsets, while CD8+ clones were enriched in EMRA. The study covered only two mild cases, and larger cohorts including severe cases with pre-infection samples were considered necessary. SARS-CoV-2 specificity of the second-wave clones peaking on day 37 was not confirmed. Some responding clones were found in pre-infection memory, which suggests that pre-existing cross-reactive memory T cells took part in the SARS-CoV-2 response. From day 15 to 85, contracting clones showed balanced CD4/CD8 phenotypes, whereas a second wave of clones that expanded from day 15 to 37 leaned towards CD4+.

The CDR3 measures 16 amino acids from cysteine to phenylalanine. The retained sequence is limited to the CDR3, 48 bases, with the frame set at the first base. CDR1 MNHEY and CDR2 SMNVEV were looked up in the germline V gene (reference sequence). V and J are trimmed by 2 bases and 1 base, and the gene matches miss 5 bases of the junction. With regard to this clonotype: The antigen it recognizes is unknown. Per-base qualities were not stored, and no clone one base away is much larger.

PBMCs were isolated by Ficoll-Paque density gradient centrifugation. Sequencing used an Illumina NovaSeq 6000. TCRalpha and TCRbeta cDNA libraries were built by 5'RACE with constant-segment primers, adding sample barcodes and unique molecular identifiers. RNA was extracted from every sample with Trizol reagent. Libraries were amplified in two PCR steps, with a second sample barcode and Illumina TruSeq adapters added in the second step. Sequencing of libraries was performed on an Illumina NovaSeq with 2 x 150 bp paired-end reads. The authors' analysis ran thus. With migec v1.2.7, reads were demultiplexed and then collapsed into UMI-guided consensus sequences. Using mixcr v2.1.11, UMI consensuses were aligned to TRA and TRB V and J templates and then assembled into clonotypes. Expanded or contracted clonotypes were those called significant by both edgeR and NoisET, with noise models trained on biological replicates. For edgeR calls, the cutoffs were a false discovery rate-adjusted p below 0.01 and a log2 fold-change threshold of 1. As an exploratory analysis of dynamics, PCA with hierarchical clustering was applied to max-normalized trajectories of the 1000 most abundant clonotypes. Separately sequenced CD4+ and CD8+ repertoires were used to assign the CD4 or CD8 phenotype of responding clones. TCRdb handled the public reads itself, with Q25 trimming in fastp and clone calling in MiXCR, and kept productive beta chains. Rows with a matching CDR3 protein are joined into one entry that keeps the most common DNA and genes. For this entry, the V and J calls and clone size follow TCRdb and not the study's own pipeline. The sample yields 470,000 or so distinct CDR3 sequences; around 20% were counted once. The top ten clonotypes cover 7.5% to 10% of the sample.

The sequence joins TRBV27 to TRBJ2-5; TRBD2 lines up with 9 middle nucleotides. This sequence originates from an adult woman who had mild COVID-19 (a few samples of this study predate the infection). The sample titles of this study are shuffled in the database, so cell type and time point are left out; the donor was told from shared clones. Specimen: PBMCs or a T cell subset sorted from them (not recorded which). The CDR3 protein is CASSLNPTSGQETQYF. The sequenced DNA is TGTGCCAGCAGTTTAAACCCGACTAGCGGCCAAGAGACCCAGTACTTC.